The 14 T cell receptor beta chains in this list originate from one sample, sequenced in a study of blood T cell repertoires in COVID-19. Repertoires were generated with immunoSEQ multiplex PCR, while TCRdb's copy carries only in-frame clones and drops some. The profile shows 88,000 or so clones, 65% to 90% of them singletons. Sample: peripheral blood. The receptor set was obtained from a man between 60 and 75 years old with acute or convalescent COVID-19.

The chain carries TRBV10-1 and TRBJ1-5; D unclear. CDR1 is WNHNN, CDR2 SYGVQD, per germline (reference sequence). The CDR3 length is 13 residues. Between the trimmed V and J ends, which lost 3 bases and 3 bases, there was a span of 6 bases. This chain's CDR3 is CASSDRINQPQHF. CDR3 bases: TGCGCCAGCAGTGACAGGATCAATCAGCCCCAGCATTTT.

This clone has a single count. The chain couples TRBV7-6 to TRBJ2-1, with 7 bases matching TRBD2. Germline V CDR1 and CDR2: SGHVS, FNYEAQ. The CDR3 consists of 15 residues. Trimming at V came to 1 base and at J to 8 bases, leaving 8 bases not matched to a gene. The CDR3 nucleotides are TGTGCCAGCAGCTTAGATCCGACTAGCAGCGATGAGCAGTTCTTC. It translates to CASSLDPTSSDEQFF.

This rearrangement joins TRBV6-1 to TRBJ1-1; a possible D gene is TRBD1 (5 bases). The CDR3 is 11 amino acids. The germline V gene encodes CDR1 MNHNS and CDR2 SASEGT. Between the trimmed V and J ends, which lost 3 bases and 7 bases, there was a span of 6 bases. The CDR3 DNA reads as TGTGCCAGCAGTGAGACAGTTGAAGCTTTCTTT. It specifies CASSETVEAFF.

The V call is TRBV24-1, the J call TRBJ2-1; the D gene is possibly TRBD1 (5 bases). The V and J ends lost 3 bases and 8 bases respectively, with 19 bases between them. There are 16 residues in the CDR3. Germline lookup yields CDR1 KGHDR and CDR2 SFDVKD. This CDR3 reads CATSDAQGRGIYEQFF. CDR3 bases: TGTGCCACCAGTGATGCCCAGGGCCGTGGGATCTATGAGCAGTTCTTC.

This clone was seen a handful of times. For the CDR3, the DNA is TGTGCCAGCAGCTTGGCGATCAGGGGGGTCTATGGCTACACCTTC. Its protein is CASSLAIRGVYGYTF. This rearrangement joins TRBV5-5 to TRBJ1-2; TRBD1 matches 7 bases. With V trimmed by 0 bases and J by 4 bases, 6 bases remained unmatched. The CDR3 has 15 amino acids. Germline V lookup: CDR1 SGHKS, CDR2 YYEKEE (reference sequence).

V usage is TRBV5-1 and J usage is TRBJ1-1; D might be TRBD1 (5 bases). CDR1 SGHRS and CDR2 YFSETQ come from the germline V gene. The CDR3 has 14 residues. Trimming shortened V by 2 bases and J by 5 bases, and 13 bases separated the two germline ends. CDR3: CASSLWGTDTEAFF. The DNA of the CDR3 is TGCGCCAGCAGCTTATGGGGCACAGATACTGAAGCTTTCTTT.

This sequence joins TRBV19 and TRBJ1-3; D unresolved. The length of the CDR3 is 15 residues. Trimming took 2 bases from V and 0 from J, leaving 8 bases between them. Per germline, CDR1 LNHDA and CDR2 SQIVND (reference sequence). CDR3 coding DNA: TGTGCCAGTAGTATAAGCCGGAGCTCTGGAAACACCATATATTTT. Protein: CASSISRSSGNTIYF.

The genes are TRBV5-1 and TRBJ1-3, with 8 positions matching TRBD1. V was clipped by 4 bases and J by 0 bases; unmatched bases: 12. In germline, CDR1 is SGHRS, CDR2 YFSETQ. This CDR3 contains 18 residues. The CDR3 DNA is TGCGCCAGCAGCCCACAGCTAACAGGGACAGGCTCTGGAAACACCATATATTTT. Protein: CASSPQLTGTGSGNTIYF.

The chain employs TRBV7-2 and TRBJ2-1; D not resolved. Germline loops: CDR1 SGHTA, CDR2 FQGNSA. Trimming removed 7 bases from V and 3 bases from J, with 4 bases in between. CDR3 length: 11 amino acids. The chain's CDR3 is CASTVYNEQFF. CDR3 DNA: TGTGCCAGCACCGTCTACAATGAGCAGTTCTTC.

The CDR3 DNA sequence: TGTGCCAGCAGCTCGGCTAGCCGGTTGCCAGATACGCAGTATTTT. Its protein product is CASSSASRLPDTQYF. V gene TRBV7-2 combines with J gene TRBJ2-3, with a tentative D call TRBD2 (5 bases). Germline V gene data show CDR1 as SGHTA and CDR2 as FQGNSA. The V end was cut by 4 bases, the J end by 4 bases, with 15 bases between. CDR3 length: 15 residues.

The chain links TRBV11-3 to TRBJ2-5; D gene unclear. V was clipped by 0 bases and J by 4 bases, with 6 bases between them. The CDR3 covers 13 residues. The germline CDR1 and CDR2 sequences are SGHNT and YENEEA. The CDR3, as DNA: TGTGCCAGCAGCTTAGACTTCGGAGAGACCCAGTACTTC. Its translation is CASSLDFGETQYF.

The V call is TRBV7-8, the J call TRBJ1-6; TRBD1 might be the D (5 bases). The CDR3 is 16 amino acids. Deletions cut 3 bases from V and 4 bases from J, with 13 bases between. CDR1 and CDR2 (germline): SGHVS, FQNEAQ. The CDR3 is CASSLGGPSYNSPLHF. CDR3 bases: TGTGCCAGCAGCTTGGGGGGACCGTCATATAATTCACCCCTCCACTTT.

The chain recombines TRBV28 with TRBJ2-7; D is perhaps TRBD1 (6 bases). Trimming took 8 bases from V and 5 from J, leaving 19 bases between them. Germline CDR1 is MDHEN and CDR2 is SYDVKM. This CDR3 is 14 amino acids long. CDR3 in amino acids: CASHASRGWNEQYF. The DNA for the CDR3 is TGTGCCAGCCACGCGAGTAGGGGGTGGAACGAGCAGTACTTC.

This clone occurred once. The chain employs TRBV4-1 and TRBJ2-7, with D possibly TRBD1 on 5 matching bases. V lost 0 bases to trimming and J lost 3 bases, with 12 bases between them. Germline V gene data show CDR1 as MGHRA and CDR2 as YSYEKL. This CDR3 has 15 amino acids. As DNA, the CDR3 is TGCGCCAGCAGCCAAGATCTCAACAGGTTCTACGAGCAGTACTTC. Protein sequence: CASSQDLNRFYEQYF.